These 4 T cell receptor beta chains share one sample of origin, sequenced in a study of human T cells and chemical hapten exposure. Via MiXCR, TCRdb re-called the RACE reads, giving one row per CDR3 protein. This table has fewer than 140,000 distinct CDR3 sequences, 10% to 15% appearing once. The time point: pre-sensitization, week 0. Noted treatment: therapeutic diphenylcyclopropenone sensitization with weekly scalp DPC. This specimen was whole blood, taken in connection with sensitization to the hapten diphenylcyclopropenone (DPC). The source is a woman aged 50 to 60 with alopecia areata. Some clones in this sample may be carry-over from other donors' samples.

The J gene is TRBJ2-3, the V gene TRBV7-9; D is ambiguous. Germline V gives CDR1 SEHNR, CDR2 FQNEAQ (reference sequence). Trimming cost V 5 bases and J 4 bases, with 7 bases left between them. This CDR3 is built from 12 residues. The CDR3 DNA reads as TGTGCCAGCAGCAACGTTGCAGATACGCAGTATTTT. Translating gives CASSNVADTQYF.

This clonotype was found many times. The chain joins TRBV6-2 or TRBV6-3 to TRBJ2-7; a weak D match, TRBD2 (6 bases). V shed 7 bases and J shed 5 bases, with 9 bases lying between them. CDR3 length: 11 amino acids. In germline, CDR1 is MNHEY, CDR2 SVGEGT. The CDR3 nucleotides read TGTGCCAGCAACCGGGAGAACGAGCAGTACTTC. Its protein product is CASNRENEQYF.

This clonotype was seen more than once but under ten times. The V call is TRBV6-6, the J call TRBJ2-7, with no clear D. This CDR3 is built from 13 residues. The germline gives CDR1 MNHNY, CDR2 SVGAGI (reference sequence). Trimming took off 0 bases at V and 2 bases at J, with 5 bases between the two ends. CDR3 DNA: TGTGCCAGCAGTTACTCTCCAACCTACGAGCAGTACTTC. Translating it yields CASSYSPTYEQYF.

The rearrangement links TRBV6-2 or TRBV6-3 to TRBJ2-3, with D hard to call. V shed 11 bases and J shed 4 bases, with 19 bases lying between them. The CDR3 is made up of 14 amino acids. Germline V gene data show CDR1 as MNHEY and CDR2 as SVGEGT. CDR3 DNA sequence: TGTGCCTTAAGAAGTCCAGGAAAGTCAGATACGCAGTATTTT. Its protein product is CALRSPGKSDTQYF.